This TCR beta chain originates from a study of T cells in localized non-small cell lung cancer. As to this clone: Its antigen is still unknown.

Sequenced by immunoSEQ multiplex PCR; TCRdb stores in-frame clones only, minus some. Here the sample spans more than 30,000 clones, under 90% being singletons. Germline V gene data show CDR1 as SGHTA and CDR2 as FQGNSA. The V end was cut by 0 bases, the J end by 5 bases, with 5 bases between. This CDR3 is 12 amino acids long. Study outcomes and limitations: When the top 100 tumor clones were examined, a median approximately 62 of them also appeared in the adjacent lung, which was paired and uninvolved. The study linked higher blood T cell density to longer overall survival. Uninvolved adjacent lung showed peak T cell clonality, exceeding tumor.

Source: peripheral blood, taken before any cancer treatment. The V call is TRBV7-2, the J call TRBJ2-7; D is unclear. The sequence derives from a male donor aged 60 or older with stage III lung adenocarcinoma. The CDR3 here is CASSLAAHEQYF. DNA of the CDR3: TGTGCCAGCAGCTTAGCGGCCCACGAGCAGTACTTC.